These T cell receptor beta chains were read from a single sample in a study of cytomegalovirus exposure and HLA in healthy donors. Data came from immunoSEQ multiplex PCR; TCRdb stores just in-frame clones and leaves some out. The sample consists of 95,000 to 150,000 clones, 65% to 80% of them appearing once. The sample taken for sequencing was PBMCs. Receptor source: a human donor in good health. Both conserved end residues are trimmed from each CDR3. Size values are once, few and many counts, or a class for expanded clones, and some rows have none.

cdr3_aa,cdr3_length,clone_size,v_call
ASSSLRLAEDTQY,13,NA,TRBV28
ASSLGQQNQPQH,12,NA,TRBV7-9
ASSLGTSAYNEQF,13,NA,TRBV13
ASSLPSGTGNTEAF,14,NA,TRBV5-1
ASSDHWDSALSPLH,14,NA,TRBV2
ASRAGVSNQPQH,12,NA,TRBV19
ASSSRLLGTDTQY,13,few,TRBV28
ASTSNTEAF,9,NA,TRBV28
ASSGQGVFQETQY,13,few,TRBV2
AISEGQGRAYGYT,13,NA,TRBV10-3
ASSLGRERPVYEQY,14,NA,TRBV5-1
SSATPGGGETQY,12,few,TRBV29-1
AIRDGLAGNEQY,12,NA,TRBV10-3
AWNYQQGLTGELF,13,NA,TRBV30
AISESGTGNSPLH,13,NA,TRBV10-3
ASSGALAGGDNEQF,14,NA,TRBV25-1
ASSQGLAGGLQETQY,15,NA,TRBV4-1
ASSTTGGPYEQY,12,NA,TRBV6-1
ASSIRTGPGTQY,12,NA,TRBV19
SAGGDYGYT,9,NA,TRBV29-1
ASSLDGSAYNEQF,13,NA,TRBV7-7
ASSPGLAGVHTGELF,15,NA,TRBV11-3
ASSLDTRGLGEQF,13,few,TRBV11-3
ASSPSGVDEAF,11,NA,TRBV7-6
ASSGPRTGVGTDTQY,15,NA,TRBV25-1
ASKSPTGGNQPQH,13,few,TRBV6-1
ASSQEGTSLQETQY,14,NA,TRBV4-2
ASSRTGEGYEQY,12,NA,TRBV2
ASSSGASEQY,10,NA,TRBV18
ASSGGTGVDTEAF,13,few,TRBV5-8
ASSLMGAMNTEAF,13,NA,TRBV28
ASSTYRLAGSSYEQY,15,NA,TRBV28
ASSLRASYEQY,11,few,TRBV19
ASSAGTSAYNEQF,13,NA,TRBV19
ASSPLAAGGYEQY,13,NA,TRBV14
ASSSRSPIGRDNEQF,15,NA,TRBV11-2
ASSESRTSGRNEQF,14,NA,TRBV10-1
ASSLGQHTEAF,11,NA,TRBV5-1
ASSNRDKAPSPSGYT,15,NA,TRBV16
ASSPGVYNEQF,11,NA,TRBV28
ASSYSSGANVLT,12,NA,TRBV27
ASIRSGTGGEETQY,14,NA,TRBV5-1
SVYVLGQGGYGYT,13,NA,TRBV29-1
ASSYPLAGEGNIQY,14,NA,TRBV6-6
ASSSLGGGYEQY,12,NA,TRBV6-5
ASSPTPQGAKNIQY,14,NA,TRBV28
ASSIGDRHTSGNTIY,15,NA,TRBV19
ASSDLASGGLSTQY,14,NA,TRBV27
ASSSGGKTQY,10,NA,TRBV7-9
ASSEAGQGQVEGYT,14,NA,TRBV2
ATSRDQQYNQPQH,13,few,TRBV15
ASSYSSGGKLF,11,NA,TRBV6-5
ASSLFSAGIVGGYT,14,NA,TRBV7-2
ASSLGRGQRSPLH,13,once,TRBV7-9
ASSFLPGQGDYGYT,14,once,TRBV7-9
AWSELGGNYGYT,12,once,TRBV30
ASSPRLSYNSPLH,13,NA,TRBV18